The 5 T cell receptor beta chains reported below all come from one sample, sequenced in a study of blood T cell repertoires in COVID-19 (dated by TCRdb to 2018 to 2020). Library prep was done by the immunoSEQ multiplex PCR assay. This is the immuneACCESS table as TCRdb keeps it, with only in-frame sequences that have V and J called. A part of the clones is gone; compared with another copy, unresolved V genes explain less than half, and the rest is unexplained. This sample gives about 98,000 clones in total; about 80% of them show up just once. Clones ranked in the top ten supply 3.5% to 5% of the sample. The sample consisted of peripheral blood. These TCRs come from a man in his fifties or sixties with acute or convalescent COVID-19.

The V and J genes are TRBV20-1 and TRBJ1-1; a possible D gene is TRBD1 (6 bases). V was trimmed by 6 bases and J by 8 bases, leaving 13 bases between them. The germline V gene has CDR1 DFQATT and CDR2 SNEGSKA (reference sequence). The CDR3 totals 11 residues. The CDR3 region has the DNA TGCAGTGCCAACCGACAGGTGGAAGCTTTCTTT. Translating gives CSANRQVEAFF.

This clone was found once. The chain links TRBV5-8 to TRBJ2-2, with 9 bases fitting TRBD2. The CDR3 length is 17 residues. V was pared by 2 bases and J by 6 bases, with 11 bases of the junction left unmatched. The germline V gene has CDR1 SGHTS and CDR2 YDEGEE. CDR3: CASSFNPGLALPGELFF. CDR3 nucleotide sequence: TGTGCCAGCAGCTTCAACCCGGGACTAGCTTTACCCGGGGAGCTGTTTTTT.

In this sample, this clone turned up once. The V call is TRBV4-2, the J call TRBJ1-2; the D is unclear. This CDR3 has 15 amino acids. V shed 0 bases and J shed 6 bases, with 14 bases lying between them. From germline, CDR1 is LGHNA and CDR2 YNFKEQ. The chain's CDR3 is CASSQDKGRRDGYTF. CDR3 DNA sequence: TGTGCCAGCAGCCAAGATAAAGGCAGGCGGGATGGCTACACCTTC.

In its sample, this clone was seen once. The chain carries TRBV11-3 and TRBJ1-1; 7 bases match TRBD1. The CDR3 has 14 residues. The trim removed 5 bases at V and 8 bases at J, leaving 11 bases unmatched. The germline gives CDR1 SGHNT, CDR2 YENEEA. CDR3 nucleotides: TGTGCCAGCAGCCAACCCGACAGGGCCCGAGAAGCTTTCTTT. It encodes CASSQPDRAREAFF.

The chain links TRBV19 to TRBJ2-2; D is possibly TRBD1 (5 bases). The CDR3 length is 14 residues. Germline V CDR1 and CDR2: LNHDA, SQIVND (reference sequence). Trimming removed 8 bases at V and 0 bases at J, with 10 bases between. The CDR3 DNA reads TGTGCCAGTCGACAGAGAGCGAACACCGGGGAGCTGTTTTTT. It codes for CASRQRANTGELFF.